This T cell receptor (beta chain) came from a study of T cells in Graves' hyperthyroidism and ophthalmopathy. The CDR3 has 15 amino acids. CDR1 and CDR2 from the germline V gene are MDHEN and SYDVKM. Trimming cost V 1 base and J 5 bases; bases outside gene matches: 7. Amplification of TCR beta CDR3 regions used RNA as the template. RT-PCR in the first round (using the HTBI primer set) targeted the TCR CDR3. Via MiXCR, TCRdb re-called the multiplex PCR reads, giving one row per CDR3 protein. The sample holds 300,000 to 450,000 distinct CDR3 sequences, 15% to 18% seen once. This clonotype was found many times.

Sequenced: blood. This chain joins TRBV28 and TRBJ1-1; 7 positions match TRBD1. The TCR comes from a woman between 18 and 29 years old with Graves' hyperthyroidism that later progressed to Graves' ophthalmopathy. This CDR3 is CASSLLTGLRTEAFF. The CDR3, as DNA: TGTGCCAGCAGTTTATTGACAGGGTTACGGACTGAAGCTTTCTTT.